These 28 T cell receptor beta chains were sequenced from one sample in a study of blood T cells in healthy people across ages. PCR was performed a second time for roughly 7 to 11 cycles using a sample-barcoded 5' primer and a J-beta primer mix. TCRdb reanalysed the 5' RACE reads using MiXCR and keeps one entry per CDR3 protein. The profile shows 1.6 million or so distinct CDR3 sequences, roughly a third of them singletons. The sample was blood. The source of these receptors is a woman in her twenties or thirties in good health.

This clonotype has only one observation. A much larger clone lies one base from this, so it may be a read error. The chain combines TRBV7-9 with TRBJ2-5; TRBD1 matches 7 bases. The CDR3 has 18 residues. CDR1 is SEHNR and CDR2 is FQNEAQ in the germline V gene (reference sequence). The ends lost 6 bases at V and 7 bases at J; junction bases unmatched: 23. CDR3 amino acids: CASRPDFGRQGPEMTQYF. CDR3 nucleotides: TGTGCCAGCAGACCCGATTTTGGGAGACAGGGCCCTGAGATGACCCAGTACTTC.

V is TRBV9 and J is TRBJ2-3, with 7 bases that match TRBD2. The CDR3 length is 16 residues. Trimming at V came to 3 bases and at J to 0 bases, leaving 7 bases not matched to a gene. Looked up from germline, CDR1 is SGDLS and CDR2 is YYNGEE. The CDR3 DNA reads TGTGCCAGCAGCGACGGGACTACCCTTAGCACAGATACGCAGTATTTT. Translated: CASSDGTTLSTDTQYF.

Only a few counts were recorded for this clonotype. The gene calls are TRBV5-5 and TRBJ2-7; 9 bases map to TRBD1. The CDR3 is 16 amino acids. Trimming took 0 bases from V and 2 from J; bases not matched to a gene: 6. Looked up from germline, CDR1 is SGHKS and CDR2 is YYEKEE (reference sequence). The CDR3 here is CASSLEGTGRAYEQYF. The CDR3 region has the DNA TGTGCCAGCAGCTTGGAAGGGACAGGGCGGGCCTACGAGCAGTACTTC. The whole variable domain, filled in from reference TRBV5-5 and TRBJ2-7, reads DAGVTQSPTHLIKTRGQQVTLRCSPISGHKSVSWYQQVLGQGPQFIFQYYEKEERGRGNFPDRFSARQFPNYSSELNVNALLLGDSALYLCASSLEGTGRAYEQYFGPGTRLTVT.

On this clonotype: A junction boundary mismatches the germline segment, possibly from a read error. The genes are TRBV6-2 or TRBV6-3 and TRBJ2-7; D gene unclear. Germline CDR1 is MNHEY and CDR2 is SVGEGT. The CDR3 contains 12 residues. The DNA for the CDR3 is TGTGCCAGCAGTTACACCCCTTACGGGCAGTACTTC. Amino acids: CASSYTPYGQYF.

CDR3 amino acids: CASSEYLGGGETQYF. CDR3 nucleotide sequence: TGTGCCAGCAGTGAATACCTTGGAGGTGGAGAGACCCAGTACTTC. V and J are TRBV25-1 and TRBJ2-5; weak D call: TRBD2 (5 bases). The germline V and J ends were trimmed by 0 bases and 4 bases, with 12 bases remaining between them. This CDR3 spans 15 amino acids. Germline assignment: CDR1 MGHDK and CDR2 SYGVNS.

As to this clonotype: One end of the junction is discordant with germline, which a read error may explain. The CDR3 protein is CASPPYSDSSYEQYF. As DNA, the CDR3 is TGTGCCAGCCCACCATATAGCGACAGCTCCTACGAGCAGTACTTC. V and J are TRBV18 and TRBJ2-7, with D perhaps matching TRBD1 or TRBD2 (5 bases each). The CDR3 has 15 amino acids. Germline V CDR1 and CDR2: KGHSH, LQKENI.

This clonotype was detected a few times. CDR3: CASSQQISSYEQYF. CDR3 DNA sequence: TGTGCCAGCTCACAGCAGATAAGCTCCTACGAGCAGTACTTC. The J gene is TRBJ2-7, the V gene TRBV18, with D uncertain. Trimming cost V 4 bases and J 0 bases, with 10 bases left between them. The CDR3 spans 14 residues. Germline V gives CDR1 KGHSH, CDR2 LQKENI.

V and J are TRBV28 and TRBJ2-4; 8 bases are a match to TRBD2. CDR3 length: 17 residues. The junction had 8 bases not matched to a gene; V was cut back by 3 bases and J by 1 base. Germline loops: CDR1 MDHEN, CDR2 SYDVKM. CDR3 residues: CASSFLVEREAKNIQYF. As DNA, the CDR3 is TGTGCCAGCAGTTTTCTTGTTGAGCGGGAGGCCAAAAACATTCAGTACTTC. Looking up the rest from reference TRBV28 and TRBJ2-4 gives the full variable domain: DVKVTQSSRYLVKRTGEKVFLECVQDMDHENMFWYRQDPGLGLRLIYFSYDVKMKEKGDIPEGYSVSREKKERFSLILESASTNQTSMYLCASSFLVEREAKNIQYFGAGTRLSVL.

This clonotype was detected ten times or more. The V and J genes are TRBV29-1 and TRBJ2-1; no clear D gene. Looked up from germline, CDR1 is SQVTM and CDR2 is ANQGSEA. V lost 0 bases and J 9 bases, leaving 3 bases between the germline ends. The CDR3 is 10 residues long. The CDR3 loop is CSVEDREQFF. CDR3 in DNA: TGCAGCGTTGAAGATCGTGAGCAGTTCTTC.

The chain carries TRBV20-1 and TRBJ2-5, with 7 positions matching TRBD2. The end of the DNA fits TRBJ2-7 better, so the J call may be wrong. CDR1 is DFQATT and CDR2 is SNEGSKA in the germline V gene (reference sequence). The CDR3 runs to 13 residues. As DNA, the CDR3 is TGCAGTGCTAGAGGCGGGGGTAAATACGAGCAGTACTTC. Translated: CSARGGGKYEQYF.

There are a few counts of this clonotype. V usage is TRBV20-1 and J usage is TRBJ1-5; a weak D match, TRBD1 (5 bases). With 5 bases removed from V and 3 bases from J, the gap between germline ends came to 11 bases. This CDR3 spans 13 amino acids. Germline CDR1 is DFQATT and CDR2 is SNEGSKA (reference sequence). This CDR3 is CSALPGPNQPQHF. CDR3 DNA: TGCAGTGCTCTGCCGGGGCCCAATCAGCCCCAGCATTTT.

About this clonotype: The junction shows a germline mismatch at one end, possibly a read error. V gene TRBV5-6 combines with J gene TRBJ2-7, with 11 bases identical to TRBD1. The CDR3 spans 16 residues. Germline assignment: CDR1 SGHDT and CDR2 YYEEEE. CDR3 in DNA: TGTGCCGGCAGCTCGGCCGGGACAGGGGGCTCCTACGAGCAGTACTTC. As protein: CAGSSAGTGGSYEQYF.

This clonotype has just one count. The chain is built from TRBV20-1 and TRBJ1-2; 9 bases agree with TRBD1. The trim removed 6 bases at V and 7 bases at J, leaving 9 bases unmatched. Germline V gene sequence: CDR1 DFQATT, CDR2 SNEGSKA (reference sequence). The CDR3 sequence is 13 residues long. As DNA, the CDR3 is TGCAGTGCGGTACAGGGGGCTGGCTGTGGCTACACCTTC. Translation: CSAVQGAGCGYTF.

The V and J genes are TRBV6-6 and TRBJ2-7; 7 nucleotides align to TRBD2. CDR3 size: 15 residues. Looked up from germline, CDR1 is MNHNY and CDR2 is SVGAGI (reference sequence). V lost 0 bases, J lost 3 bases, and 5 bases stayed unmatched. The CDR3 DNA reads TGTGCCAGCAGTTACTCCCGCGGGAGTAACTACGAGCAGTACTTC. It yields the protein CASSYSRGSNYEQYF.

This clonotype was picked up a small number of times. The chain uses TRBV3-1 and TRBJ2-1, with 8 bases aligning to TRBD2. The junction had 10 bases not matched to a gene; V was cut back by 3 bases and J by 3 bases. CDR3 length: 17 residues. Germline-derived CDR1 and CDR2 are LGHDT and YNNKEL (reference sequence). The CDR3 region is CASSQEGLVSGYNEQFF. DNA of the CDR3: TGTGCCAGCAGCCAGGAGGGACTAGTTTCCGGCTACAATGAGCAGTTCTTC.

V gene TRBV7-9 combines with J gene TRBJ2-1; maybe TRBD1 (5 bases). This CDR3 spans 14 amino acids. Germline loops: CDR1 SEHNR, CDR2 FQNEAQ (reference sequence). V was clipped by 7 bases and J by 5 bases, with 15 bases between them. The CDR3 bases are TGTGCCAGCACCCAAACAGGAGTGGACAATGAGCAGTTCTTC. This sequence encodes CASTQTGVDNEQFF.

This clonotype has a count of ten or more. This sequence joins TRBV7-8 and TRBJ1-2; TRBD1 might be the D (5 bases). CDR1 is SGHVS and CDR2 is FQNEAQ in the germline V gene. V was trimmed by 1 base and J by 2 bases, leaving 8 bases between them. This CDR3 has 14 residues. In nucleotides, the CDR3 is TGTGCCAGCAGCTTAGGGGAGGGGAACTATGGCTACACCTTC. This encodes CASSLGEGNYGYTF.

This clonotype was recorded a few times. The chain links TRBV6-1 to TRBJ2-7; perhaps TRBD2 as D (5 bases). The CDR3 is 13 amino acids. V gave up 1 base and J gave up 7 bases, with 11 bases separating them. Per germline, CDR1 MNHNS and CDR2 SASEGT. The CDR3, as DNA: TGTGCCAGCAGTGAAGTACGAGGGATAGAGCAGTACTTC. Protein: CASSEVRGIEQYF.

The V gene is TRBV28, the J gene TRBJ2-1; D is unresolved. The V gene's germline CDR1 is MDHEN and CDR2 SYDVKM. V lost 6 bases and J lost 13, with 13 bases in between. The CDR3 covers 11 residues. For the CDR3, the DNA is TGTGCCAGCAGCCCTGGTGAGACCCAGTTCTTC. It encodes CASSPGETQFF.

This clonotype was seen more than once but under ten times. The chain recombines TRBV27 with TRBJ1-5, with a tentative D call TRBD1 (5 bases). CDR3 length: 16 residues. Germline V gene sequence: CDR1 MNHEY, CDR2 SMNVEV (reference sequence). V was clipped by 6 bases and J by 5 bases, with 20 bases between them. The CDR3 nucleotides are TGTGCCAGCAGCCCCTCAAGGGGCGAAGTAGATCAGCCCCAGCATTTT. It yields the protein CASSPSRGEVDQPQHF.

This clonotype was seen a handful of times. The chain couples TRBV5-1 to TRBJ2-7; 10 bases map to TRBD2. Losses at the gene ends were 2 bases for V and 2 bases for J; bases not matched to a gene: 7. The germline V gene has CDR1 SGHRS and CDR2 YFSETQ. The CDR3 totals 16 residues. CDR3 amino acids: CASSLGGLAQPYEQYF. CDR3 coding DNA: TGCGCCAGCAGCTTAGGGGGACTAGCGCAACCCTACGAGCAGTACTTC. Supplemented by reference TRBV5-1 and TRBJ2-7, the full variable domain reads KAGVTQTPRYLIKTRGQQVTLSCSPISGHRSVSWYQQTPGQGLQFLFEYFSETQRNKGNFPGRFSGRQFSNSRSEMNVSTLELGDSALYLCASSLGGLAQPYEQYFGPGTRLTVT.

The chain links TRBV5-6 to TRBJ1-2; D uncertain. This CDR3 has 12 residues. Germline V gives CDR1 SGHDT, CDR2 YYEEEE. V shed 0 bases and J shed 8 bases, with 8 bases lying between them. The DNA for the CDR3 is TGTGCCAGCAGCTTGGTCTTAAGCGGCTACACCTTC. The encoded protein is CASSLVLSGYTF.

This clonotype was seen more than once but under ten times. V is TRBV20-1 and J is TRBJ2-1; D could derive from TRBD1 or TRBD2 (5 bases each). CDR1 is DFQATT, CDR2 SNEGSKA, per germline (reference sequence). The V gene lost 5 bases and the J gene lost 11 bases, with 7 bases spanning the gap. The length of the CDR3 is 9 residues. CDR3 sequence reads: CSAPGQQFF. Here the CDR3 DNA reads TGCAGTGCTCCGGGACAGCAGTTCTTC.

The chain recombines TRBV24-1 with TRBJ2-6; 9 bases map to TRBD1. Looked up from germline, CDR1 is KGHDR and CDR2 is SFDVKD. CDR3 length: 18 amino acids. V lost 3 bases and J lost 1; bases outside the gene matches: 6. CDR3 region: CATSDGGTGRSGANVLTF. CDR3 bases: TGTGCCACCAGTGATGGCGGGACAGGGAGATCTGGGGCCAACGTCCTGACTTTC.

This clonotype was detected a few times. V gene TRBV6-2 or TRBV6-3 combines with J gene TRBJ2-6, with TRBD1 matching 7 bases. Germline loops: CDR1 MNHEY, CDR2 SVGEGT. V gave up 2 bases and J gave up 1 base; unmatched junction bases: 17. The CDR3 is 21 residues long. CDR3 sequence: CASSYLYRGAGTGSGANVLTF. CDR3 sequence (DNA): TGTGCCAGCAGTTACCTATACAGGGGCGCCGGGACGGGGTCTGGGGCCAACGTCCTGACTTTC.

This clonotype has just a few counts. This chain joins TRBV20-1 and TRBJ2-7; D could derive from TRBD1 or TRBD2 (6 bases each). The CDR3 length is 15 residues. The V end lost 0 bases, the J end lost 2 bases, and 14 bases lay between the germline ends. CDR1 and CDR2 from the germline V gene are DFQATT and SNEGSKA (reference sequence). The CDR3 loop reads CSARDEGGGPYEQYF. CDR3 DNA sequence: TGCAGTGCTAGAGATGAGGGGGGAGGCCCCTACGAGCAGTACTTC.

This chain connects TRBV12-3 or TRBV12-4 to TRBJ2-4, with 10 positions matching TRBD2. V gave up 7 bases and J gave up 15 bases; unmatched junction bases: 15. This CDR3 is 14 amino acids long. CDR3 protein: CASNRAGGAYERYF. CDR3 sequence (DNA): TGTGCCAGCAACCGAGCGGGAGGGGCTTACGAGCGGTACTTC.

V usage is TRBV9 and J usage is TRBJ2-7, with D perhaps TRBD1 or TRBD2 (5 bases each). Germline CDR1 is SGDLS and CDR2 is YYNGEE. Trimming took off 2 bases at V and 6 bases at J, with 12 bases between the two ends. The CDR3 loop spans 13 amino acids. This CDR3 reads CASSVLNGGEQYF. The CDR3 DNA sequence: TGTGCCAGCAGCGTCCTCAATGGGGGCGAGCAGTACTTC.